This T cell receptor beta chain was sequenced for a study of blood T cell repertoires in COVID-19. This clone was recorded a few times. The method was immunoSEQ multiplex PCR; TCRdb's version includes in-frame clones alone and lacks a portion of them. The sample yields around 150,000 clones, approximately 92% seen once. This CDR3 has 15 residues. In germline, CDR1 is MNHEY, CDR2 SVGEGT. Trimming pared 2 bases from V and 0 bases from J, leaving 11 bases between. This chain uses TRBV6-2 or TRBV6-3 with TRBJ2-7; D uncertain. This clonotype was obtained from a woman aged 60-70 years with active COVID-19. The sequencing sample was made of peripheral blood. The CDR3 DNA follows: TGTGCCAGCAGTTACCAGCTGGGCCCCTCCTACGAGCAGTACTTC. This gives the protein CASSYQLGPSYEQYF.